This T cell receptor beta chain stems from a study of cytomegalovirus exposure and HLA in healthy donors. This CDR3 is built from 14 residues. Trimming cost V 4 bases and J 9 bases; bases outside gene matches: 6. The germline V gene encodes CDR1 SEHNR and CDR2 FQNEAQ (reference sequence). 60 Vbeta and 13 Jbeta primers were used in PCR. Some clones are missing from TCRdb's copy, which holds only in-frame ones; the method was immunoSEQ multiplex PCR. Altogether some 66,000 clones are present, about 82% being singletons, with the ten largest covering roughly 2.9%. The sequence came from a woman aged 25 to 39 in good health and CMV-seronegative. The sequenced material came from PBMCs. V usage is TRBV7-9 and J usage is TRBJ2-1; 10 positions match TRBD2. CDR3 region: CASSSLAGVGEQFF. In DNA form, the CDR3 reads TGTGCCAGCAGCTCCCTAGCGGGGGTTGGTGAGCAGTTCTTC.